The 7 T cell receptor beta chains listed next were all sequenced from one sample in a study of shared clonotypes between healthy human individuals. Libraries were prepared by immunoSEQ multiplex PCR; TCRdb keeps only in-frame clonotypes and omits some of them. Among some 680,000 clones listed, roughly 72% were seen once. The sequenced sample was memory CD4+ T cells sorted from blood. The sample's subset: CD45RA-negative fraction. These receptors all come from a woman in her 30s in good health.

The J gene is TRBJ2-5, the V gene TRBV10-3; 9 bases line up with TRBD1. The V and J ends lost 10 bases and 5 bases, in that order; junction bases with no gene match: 8. CDR1 is ENHRY and CDR2 is SYGVKD in the germline V gene. This CDR3 has 13 amino acids. CDR3: CATEQGAGETQYF. The CDR3 nucleotides read TGTGCCACAGAACAGGGGGCGGGGGAGACCCAGTACTTC.

This clone was counted a few times. The chain employs TRBV7-3 and TRBJ1-4; no clear D gene. The CDR3 runs to 12 residues. CDR1 and CDR2 (germline): SGHTA, FQGTGA. V shed 1 base and J shed 7 bases, with 4 bases lying between them. The CDR3: CASSLSTEKLFF. CDR3 nucleotide sequence: TGTGCCAGCAGCTTAAGTACTGAAAAACTGTTTTTT.

The rearrangement joins TRBV6-5 to TRBJ2-7; D is perhaps TRBD2 (6 bases). Trimming pared 6 bases from V and 6 bases from J, leaving 12 bases between. Germline values: CDR1 MNHEY, CDR2 SVGAGI. The CDR3 loop spans 12 amino acids. The CDR3 spells CASRFAGGEQYF. CDR3 bases: TGTGCCAGCAGATTTGCCGGGGGCGAGCAGTACTTC.

This clone has more than one count but fewer than ten. The J gene is TRBJ2-3, the V gene TRBV6-6, with 10 bases lining up with TRBD2. Germline V gene lookup returns CDR1 MNHNY and CDR2 SVGAGI (reference sequence). There are 16 residues in the CDR3. The V gene end was trimmed by 0 bases and the J gene end by 6 bases; junction bases not matched to a gene: 6. As DNA, the CDR3 is TGTGCCAGCAGTTACTCGGGAGCGGGAGGGGTGGATACGCAGTATTTT. Its protein product is CASSYSGAGGVDTQYF.

The rearrangement uses TRBV5-6 and TRBJ2-7; D remains ambiguous. V was trimmed by 0 bases and J by 4 bases, leaving 8 bases between them. Germline CDR1 and CDR2: SGHDT and YYEEEE. This CDR3 comprises 13 residues. CDR3 protein: CASSLDGIYEQYF. CDR3 coding DNA: TGTGCCAGCAGCTTGGATGGGATTTACGAGCAGTACTTC.

The chain recombines TRBV19 with TRBJ1-5; 8 bases map to TRBD1. Per germline, CDR1 LNHDA and CDR2 SQIVND (reference sequence). After removal of 3 bases from V and 0 bases from J, the junction contained 4 bases not matched to a gene. CDR3 size: 16 residues. CDR3 nucleotide sequence: TGTGCCAGTAGTATGGGACAGGTTTATAGCAATCAGCCCCAGCATTTT. Its protein is CASSMGQVYSNQPQHF. Full variable domain (remainder filled in from reference TRBV19 and TRBJ1-5): DGGITQSPKYLFRKEGQNVTLSCEQNLNHDAMYWYRQDPGQGLRLIYYSQIVNDFQKGDIAEGYSVSREKKESFPLTVTSAQKNPTAFYLCASSMGQVYSNQPQHFGDGTRLSIL.

V usage is TRBV2 and J usage is TRBJ1-2; no definite D call. In germline, CDR1 is SNHLY, CDR2 FYNNEI. The V end was cut by 2 bases, the J end by 3 bases, with 10 bases between. This CDR3 is 14 amino acids long. DNA of the CDR3: TGTGCCAGCAGTGAACGGCAGGTCGACTATGGCTACACCTTC. Protein product: CASSERQVDYGYTF.